This TCR beta chain was documented in a study of technical replicates of blood from a few donors. Assay used: immunoSEQ multiplex PCR; TCRdb lists only in-frame clones, some missing. The sample yields roughly 69,000 clones, around nine tenths seen once. V was pared by 5 bases and J by 5 bases, with 21 bases between. This CDR3 contains 16 residues. CDR1 and CDR2 from the germline V gene are SGHTA and FQGNSA. Material for sequencing was PBMCs. This TCR derives from a human donor in good health. Some clones in this sample may be carry-over from other donors' samples. The rearrangement links TRBV7-2 to TRBJ1-1; maybe TRBD1 (6 bases). The CDR3 region is CASSEGAGVMRTEAFF. In nucleotides, the CDR3 is TGTGCCAGCAGCGAAGGGGCAGGGGTCATGAGGACTGAAGCTTTCTTT.